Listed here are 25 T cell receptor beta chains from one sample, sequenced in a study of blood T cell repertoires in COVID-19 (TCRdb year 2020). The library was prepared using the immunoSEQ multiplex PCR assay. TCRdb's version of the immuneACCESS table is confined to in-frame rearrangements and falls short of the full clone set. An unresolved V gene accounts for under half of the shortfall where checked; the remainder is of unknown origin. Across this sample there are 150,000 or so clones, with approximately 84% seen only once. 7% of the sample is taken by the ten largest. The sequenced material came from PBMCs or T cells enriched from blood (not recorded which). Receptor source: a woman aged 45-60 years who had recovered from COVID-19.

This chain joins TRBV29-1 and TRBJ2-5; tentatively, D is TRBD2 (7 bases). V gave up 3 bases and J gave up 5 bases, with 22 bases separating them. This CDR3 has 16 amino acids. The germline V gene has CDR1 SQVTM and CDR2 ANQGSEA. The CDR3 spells CSVEGGFSGARETQYF. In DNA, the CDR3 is TGCAGCGTTGAGGGGGGGTTCTCAGGGGCCCGGGAGACCCAGTACTTC. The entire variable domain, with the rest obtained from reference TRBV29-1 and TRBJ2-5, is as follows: SAVISQKPSRDICQRGTSLTIQCQVDSQVTMMFWYRQQPGQSLTLIATANQGSEATYESGFVIDKFPISRPNLTFSTLTVSNMSPEDSSIYLCSVEGGFSGARETQYFGPGTRLLVL.

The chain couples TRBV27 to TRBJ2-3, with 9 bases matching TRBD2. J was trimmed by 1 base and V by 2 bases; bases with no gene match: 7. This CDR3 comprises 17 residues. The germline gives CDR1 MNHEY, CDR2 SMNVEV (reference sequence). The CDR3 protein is CASSLTVAGVRTDTQYF. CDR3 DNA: TGTGCCAGCAGTTTAACAGTAGCGGGAGTTCGCACAGATACGCAGTATTTT.

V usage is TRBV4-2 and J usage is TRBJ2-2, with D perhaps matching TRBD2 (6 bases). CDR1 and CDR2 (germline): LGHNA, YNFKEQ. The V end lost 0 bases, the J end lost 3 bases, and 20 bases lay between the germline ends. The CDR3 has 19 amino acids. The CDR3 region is CASSQDQPTSPDYTGELFF. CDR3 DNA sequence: TGTGCCAGCAGCCAAGATCAGCCAACTAGCCCCGACTACACCGGGGAGCTGTTTTTT.

This CDR3 reads CASSVSSGRANTGELFF. The CDR3 DNA sequence: TGTGCCAGCAGCGTCTCTAGCGGGAGGGCGAACACCGGGGAGCTGTTTTTT. The chain is built from TRBV9 and TRBJ2-2; TRBD2 agrees at 12 bases. Germline V CDR1 and CDR2: SGDLS, YYNGEE. V shed 2 bases and J 0 bases; nucleotides not matched to a gene: 2. CDR3 size: 17 residues. Looking up the rest from reference TRBV9 and TRBJ2-2 gives the full variable domain: DSGVTQTPKHLITATGQRVTLRCSPRSGDLSVYWYQQSLDQGLQFLIQYYNGEERAKGNILERFSAQQFPDLHSELNLSSLELGDSALYFCASSVSSGRANTGELFFGEGSRLTVL.

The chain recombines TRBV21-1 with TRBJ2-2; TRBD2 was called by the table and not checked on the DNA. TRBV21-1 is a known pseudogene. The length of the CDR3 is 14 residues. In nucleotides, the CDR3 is TGTGCCAGCAGCACTCTCGCGAACACCGGGGAGCTGTTTTTT. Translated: CASSTLANTGELFF.

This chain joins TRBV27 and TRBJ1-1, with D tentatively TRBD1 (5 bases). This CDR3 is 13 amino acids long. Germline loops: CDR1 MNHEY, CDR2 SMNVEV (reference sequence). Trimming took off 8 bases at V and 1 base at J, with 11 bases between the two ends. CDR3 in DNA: TGTGCCAGCGGGGCATTGGGGAACACTGAAGCTTTCTTT. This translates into CASGALGNTEAFF.

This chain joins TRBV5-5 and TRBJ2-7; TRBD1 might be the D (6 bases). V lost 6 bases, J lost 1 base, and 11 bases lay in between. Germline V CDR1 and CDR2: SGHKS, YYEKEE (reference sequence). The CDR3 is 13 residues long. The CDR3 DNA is TGTGCCAGCAACCTACAGGGATCCTACGAGCAGTACTTC. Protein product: CASNLQGSYEQYF.

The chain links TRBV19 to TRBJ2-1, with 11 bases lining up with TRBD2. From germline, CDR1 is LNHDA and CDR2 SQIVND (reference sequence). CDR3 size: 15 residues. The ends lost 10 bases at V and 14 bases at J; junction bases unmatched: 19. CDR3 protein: CATPDRSRLAGYEFF. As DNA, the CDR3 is TGTGCCACCCCGGACAGGAGTCGACTAGCGGGATACGAGTTCTTC.

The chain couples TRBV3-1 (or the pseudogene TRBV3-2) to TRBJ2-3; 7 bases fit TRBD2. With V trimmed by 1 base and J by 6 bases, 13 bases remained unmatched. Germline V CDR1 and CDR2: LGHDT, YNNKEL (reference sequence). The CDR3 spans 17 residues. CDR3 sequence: CASSQAGSTGGRDTQYF. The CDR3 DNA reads TGTGCCAGCAGCCAAGCGGGCTCAACGGGAGGCAGGGATACGCAGTATTTT.

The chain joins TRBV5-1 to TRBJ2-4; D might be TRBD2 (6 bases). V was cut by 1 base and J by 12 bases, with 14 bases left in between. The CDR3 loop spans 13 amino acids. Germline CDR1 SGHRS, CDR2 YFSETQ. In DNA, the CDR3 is TGCGCCAGCAGCTTGAGTCGGATAGCGGATCAGTACTTC. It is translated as CASSLSRIADQYF.

The CDR3 DNA reads as TGTGCCAGCGCTTCCGGGGGGGTCATTAATGAAAAACTGTTTTTT. It encodes CASASGGVINEKLFF. This chain connects TRBV7-9 to TRBJ1-4, with D possibly being TRBD1 (5 bases). Germline V CDR1 and CDR2: SEHNR, FQNEAQ (reference sequence). This CDR3 contains 15 residues. Trimming pared 8 bases from V and 4 bases from J, leaving 17 bases between.

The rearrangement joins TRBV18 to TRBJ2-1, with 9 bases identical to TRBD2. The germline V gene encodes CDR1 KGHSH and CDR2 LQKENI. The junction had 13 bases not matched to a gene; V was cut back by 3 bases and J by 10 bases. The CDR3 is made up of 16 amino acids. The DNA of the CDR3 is TGTGCCAGCTCACCCCTGGCTAGCGGGACGGGGAGGGAGCAGTTCTTC. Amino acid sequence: CASSPLASGTGREQFF.

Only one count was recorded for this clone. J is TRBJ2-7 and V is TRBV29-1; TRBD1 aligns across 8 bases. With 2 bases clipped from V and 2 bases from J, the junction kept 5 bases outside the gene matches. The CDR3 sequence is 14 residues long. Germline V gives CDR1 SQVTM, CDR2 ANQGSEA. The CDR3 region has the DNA TGCAGCGTTGAATCTAGGACAGGGACCTACGAGCAGTACTTC. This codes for CSVESRTGTYEQYF.

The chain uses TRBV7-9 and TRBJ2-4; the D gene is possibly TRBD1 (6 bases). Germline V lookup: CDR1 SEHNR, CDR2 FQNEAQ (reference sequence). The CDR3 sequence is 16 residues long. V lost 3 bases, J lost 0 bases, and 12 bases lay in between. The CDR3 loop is CASSFSQGPAKNIQYF. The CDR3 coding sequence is TGTGCCAGCAGCTTTTCCCAGGGGCCAGCCAAAAACATTCAGTACTTC.

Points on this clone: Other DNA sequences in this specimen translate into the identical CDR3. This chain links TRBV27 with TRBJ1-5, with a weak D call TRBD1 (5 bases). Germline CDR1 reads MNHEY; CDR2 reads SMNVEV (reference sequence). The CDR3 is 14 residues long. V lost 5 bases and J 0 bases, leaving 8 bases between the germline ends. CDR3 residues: CASSDRDSNQPQHF. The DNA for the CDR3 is TGTGCCAGCAGTGACAGAGATAGCAATCAGCCCCAGCATTTT.

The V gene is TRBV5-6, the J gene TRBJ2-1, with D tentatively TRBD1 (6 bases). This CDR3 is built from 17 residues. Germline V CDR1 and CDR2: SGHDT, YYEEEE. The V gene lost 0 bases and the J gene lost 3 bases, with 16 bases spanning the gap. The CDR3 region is CASSLDTGSLVYNEQFF. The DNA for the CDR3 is TGTGCCAGCAGCTTGGATACAGGGTCCCTCGTCTACAATGAGCAGTTCTTC.

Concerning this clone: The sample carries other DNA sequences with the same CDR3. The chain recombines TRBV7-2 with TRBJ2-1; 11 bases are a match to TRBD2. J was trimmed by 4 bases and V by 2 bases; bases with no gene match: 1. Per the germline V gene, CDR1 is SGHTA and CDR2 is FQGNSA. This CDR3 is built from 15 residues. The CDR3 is CASSLTSGGYNEQFF. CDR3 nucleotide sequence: TGTGCCAGCAGCTTAACTAGCGGGGGTTACAATGAGCAGTTCTTC.

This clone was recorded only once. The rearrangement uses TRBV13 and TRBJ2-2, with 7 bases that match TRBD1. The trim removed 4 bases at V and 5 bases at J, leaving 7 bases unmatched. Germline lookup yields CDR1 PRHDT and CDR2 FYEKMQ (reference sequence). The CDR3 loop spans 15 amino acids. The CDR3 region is CASSSYRGWTGELFF. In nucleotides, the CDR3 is TGTGCCAGCAGCTCGTACAGGGGTTGGACCGGGGAGCTGTTTTTT.

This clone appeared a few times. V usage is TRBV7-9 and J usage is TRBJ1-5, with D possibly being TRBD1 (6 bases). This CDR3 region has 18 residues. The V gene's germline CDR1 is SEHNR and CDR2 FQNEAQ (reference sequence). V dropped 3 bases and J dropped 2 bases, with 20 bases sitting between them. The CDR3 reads CASSFGRDTLLGNQPQHF. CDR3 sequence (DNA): TGTGCCAGCAGCTTTGGTCGGGACACCCTTCTGGGCAATCAGCCCCAGCATTTT.

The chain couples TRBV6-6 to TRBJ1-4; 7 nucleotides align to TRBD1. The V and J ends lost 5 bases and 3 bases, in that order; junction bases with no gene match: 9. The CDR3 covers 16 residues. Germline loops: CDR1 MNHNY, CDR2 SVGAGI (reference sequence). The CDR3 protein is CASSSPFGTANEKLFF. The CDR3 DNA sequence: TGTGCCAGCAGTAGCCCTTTTGGGACAGCTAATGAAAAACTGTTTTTT.

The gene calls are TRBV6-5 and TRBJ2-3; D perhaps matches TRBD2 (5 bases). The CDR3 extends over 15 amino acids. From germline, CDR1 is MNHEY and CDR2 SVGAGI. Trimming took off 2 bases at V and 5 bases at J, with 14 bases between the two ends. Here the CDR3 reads CASSYGSPGVDTQYF. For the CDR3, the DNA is TGTGCCAGCAGTTACGGGAGTCCTGGGGTAGATACGCAGTATTTT.

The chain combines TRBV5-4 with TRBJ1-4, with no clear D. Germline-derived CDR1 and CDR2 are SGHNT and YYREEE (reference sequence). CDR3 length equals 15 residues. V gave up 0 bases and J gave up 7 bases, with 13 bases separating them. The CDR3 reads CASSLGPGESEKLFF. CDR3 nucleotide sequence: TGTGCCAGCAGCTTGGGTCCTGGGGAGAGTGAAAAACTGTTTTTT.

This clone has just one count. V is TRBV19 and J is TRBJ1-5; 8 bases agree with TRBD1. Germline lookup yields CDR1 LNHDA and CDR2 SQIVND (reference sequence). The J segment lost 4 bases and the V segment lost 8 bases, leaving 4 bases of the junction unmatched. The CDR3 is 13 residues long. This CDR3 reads CASLGQGNQPQHF. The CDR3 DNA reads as TGTGCCAGTCTAGGACAGGGTAATCAGCCCCAGCATTTT. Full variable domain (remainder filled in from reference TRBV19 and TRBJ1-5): DGGITQSPKYLFRKEGQNVTLSCEQNLNHDAMYWYRQDPGQGLRLIYYSQIVNDFQKGDIAEGYSVSREKKESFPLTVTSAQKNPTAFYLCASLGQGNQPQHFGDGTRLSIL.

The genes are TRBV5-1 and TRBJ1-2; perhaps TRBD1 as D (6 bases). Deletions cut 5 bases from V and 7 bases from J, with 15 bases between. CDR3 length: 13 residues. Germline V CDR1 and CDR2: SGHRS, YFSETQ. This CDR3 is CASRPPGASGYTF. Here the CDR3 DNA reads TGCGCCAGCAGGCCCCCAGGGGCTTCTGGCTACACCTTC.

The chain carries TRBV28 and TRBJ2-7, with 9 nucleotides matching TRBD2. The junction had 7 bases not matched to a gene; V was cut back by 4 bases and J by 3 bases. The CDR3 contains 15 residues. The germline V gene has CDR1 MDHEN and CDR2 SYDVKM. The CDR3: CASSSPGLANYEQYF. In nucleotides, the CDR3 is TGTGCCAGCAGTTCGCCCGGACTAGCGAACTACGAGCAGTACTTC.